The present T cell receptor (beta chain) was sequenced within a study of OX40 agonist ivuxolimab in advanced cancers. Study-wide context: A diagnosis of hepatocellular carcinoma, melanoma, renal cell or head and neck cancer was present in dose-escalation patients. General study findings and limits: At 0.1 to 3.0 mg/kg and by week 6, CD4+ and CD8+ T cells in the blood had expanded clonally.

The V end lost 1 base, the J end lost 6 bases, and 6 bases lay between the germline ends. CDR1 and CDR2 (germline): SGHTA, FQGNSA. CDR3 length: 13 residues. Libraries were prepared by immunoSEQ multiplex PCR; TCRdb keeps only in-frame clonotypes and omits some of them. Of around 38,000 clones in the sample, 92% are singletons; the top ten hold 8% to 10%. Remarks on this clone: Its cognate antigen is unknown.

The sequence was collected from an adult with an advanced solid tumor such as melanoma, head and neck, liver or kidney cancer. The rearrangement joins TRBV7-2 to TRBJ2-2; D unresolved. The material was CD4+ or CD8+ T cells sorted from blood, obtained in a trial of the OX40 agonist ivuxolimab. The CDR3 coding sequence is TGTGCCAGCAGCTTAGGGCAACCCGGGGAGCTGTTTTTT. Translation: CASSLGQPGELFF.